The rows below give T cell receptor beta chains drawn from one sample of a study of cytomegalovirus exposure and HLA in healthy donors. Method: immunoSEQ multiplex PCR; TCRdb's copy keeps in-frame clones and lacks some. Here the sample spans about 140,000 clones, about 80% being singletons. Sample: PBMCs. These receptors were obtained from a woman in her fifties or sixties in good health and CMV-seropositive. CDR3s include the opening cysteine and the closing phenylalanine or tryptophan. A D gene is named only where the DNA matches it firmly. Clone size is not always given. Where it is, it says once, few, many or a class for expanded clones.

v_gene,j_gene,d_gene,abundance,CDR3nt,CDR3aa
TRBV6-5,TRBJ2-1,-,-,TGTGCCAGCAGTTACTCTAGGGGGAATGAGCAGTTCTTC,CASSYSRGNEQFF
TRBV27,TRBJ2-1,-,-,TGTGCCAGCAAAAGGAGCTCCTACAATGAGCAGTTCTTC,CASKRSSYNEQFF
TRBV6-5,TRBJ2-3,TRBD2,-,TGTGCCAGCAGGGCCGGGACTAGAGCAGATACGCAGTATTTT,CASRAGTRADTQYF
TRBV29-1,TRBJ2-7,TRBD2,-,TGCAGCGCCCGATTAGCGGGAGGGGGCTACGAGCAGTACTTC,CSARLAGGGYEQYF
TRBV29-1,TRBJ2-7,TRBD1,-,TGCAGCGTTGGAGGGACAGGGGGCCAGCAGTACTTC,CSVGGTGGQQYF
TRBV7-2,TRBJ2-1,-,-,TGTGCCAGCAGCTTAGTCAGGGGCCAAGCGAGGAGAGGGTTTGAGCAGTTCTTC,CASSLVRGQARRGFEQFF
TRBV9,TRBJ2-1,TRBD2,-,TGTGCCAGCAGCGTAGGGCTAGCGGCGGGCAATGAGCAGTTCTTC,CASSVGLAAGNEQFF
TRBV10-3,TRBJ1-2,-,few,TGTGCCATCAGCACAGGGTCCGACTATGGCTACACCTTC,CAISTGSDYGYTF
TRBV6-1,TRBJ2-7,TRBD1,-,TGTGCCAGCAGTGAAGGGCAGGGGGCTTCCTACGAGCAGTACTTC,CASSEGQGASYEQYF
TRBV16,TRBJ2-1,-,-,TGTGCCAGCAGCCAATCGGGACTTACCTACAATGAGCAGTTCTTC,CASSQSGLTYNEQFF
TRBV6-5,TRBJ2-5,-,-,TGTGCCAGCAGGTCCCGGGACTCCGAGACCCAGTACTTC,CASRSRDSETQYF
TRBV7-2,TRBJ1-4,TRBD1,-,TGTGCCAGCAGTAGGGACAGGAATAATGAAAAACTGTTTTTT,CASSRDRNNEKLFF
TRBV6-5,TRBJ1-2,-,-,TGTGCCAGCAGTTACGGGGGCGGCAACGGCTACACCTTC,CASSYGGGNGYTF
TRBV5-1,TRBJ2-7,-,-,TGCGCCAGCAGCTTGGAATTTACCTACGAGCAGTACTTC,CASSLEFTYEQYF
TRBV2,TRBJ2-1,TRBD2,-,TGTGCCAGCAGTACTAGCGGGAGGAGGACCTACAATGAGCAGTTCTTC,CASSTSGRRTYNEQFF
TRBV10-1,TRBJ2-7,-,once,TGCGCCAGCCGGACAGTCTACGAGCAGTACTTC,CASRTVYEQYF
TRBV6-1,TRBJ1-5,-,-,TGTGCCAGCACGCGGGGGCAGCCCCAGCATTTT,CASTRGQPQHF
TRBV18,TRBJ1-1,-,-,TGTGCCAGCTCACCCCCGGTGAACACTGAAGCTTTCTTT,CASSPPVNTEAFF
TRBV20-1,TRBJ2-5,-,once,TGCAGTGCTAGAGGGGCCGAGACCCAGTACTTC,CSARGAETQYF
TRBV7-9,TRBJ1-1,TRBD1,-,TGTGCCAGCGGACAGGGGGCATATACTGAAGCTTTCTTT,CASGQGAYTEAFF
TRBV29-1,TRBJ2-6,TRBD1,-,TGCAGCGTTAATCCGACAGGGAGTGGGGCCAACGTCCTGACTTTC,CSVNPTGSGANVLTF
TRBV7-3,TRBJ2-1,-,once,TGTGCCAGCAGCTTAGGGTCAGGGCCGAATGAGCAGTTCTTC,CASSLGSGPNEQFF
TRBV7-3,TRBJ2-1,TRBD2,-,TGTGCCACACTGGGGGGGACCGGACCCTACAATGAGCAGTTCTTC,CATLGGTGPYNEQFF
TRBV19,TRBJ2-1,TRBD2,few,TGTGCCAGTAGTATAGCCCGGGACGCGGGAGAGAACAATGAGCAGTTCTTC,CASSIARDAGENNEQFF